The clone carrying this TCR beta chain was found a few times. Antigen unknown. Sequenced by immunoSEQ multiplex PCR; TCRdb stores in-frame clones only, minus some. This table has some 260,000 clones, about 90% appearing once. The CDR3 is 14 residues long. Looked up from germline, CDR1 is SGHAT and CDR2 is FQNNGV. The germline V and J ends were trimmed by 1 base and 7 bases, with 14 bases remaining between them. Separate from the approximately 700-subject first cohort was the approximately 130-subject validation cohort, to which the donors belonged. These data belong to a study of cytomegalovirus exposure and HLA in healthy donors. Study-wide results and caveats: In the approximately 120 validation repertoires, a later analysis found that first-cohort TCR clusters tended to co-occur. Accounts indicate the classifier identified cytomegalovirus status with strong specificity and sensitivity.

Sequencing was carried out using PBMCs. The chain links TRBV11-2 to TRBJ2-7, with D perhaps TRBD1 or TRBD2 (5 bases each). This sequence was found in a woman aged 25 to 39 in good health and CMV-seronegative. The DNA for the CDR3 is TGTGCCAGCAGCTTAGGGGGGAGTGATAGGGAGCAGTACTTC. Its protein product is CASSLGGSDREQYF. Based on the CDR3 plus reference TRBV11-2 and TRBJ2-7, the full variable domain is EAGVAQSPRYKIIEKRQSVAFWCNPISGHATLYWYQQILGQGPKLLIQFQNNGVVDDSQLPKDRFSAERLKGVDSTLKIQPAKLEDSAVYLCASSLGGSDREQYFGPGTRLTVT.